What follows is one TCR beta chain and its context. The target of this receptor is not known. Base qualities are missing; no much larger clone stands one base away. The CDR3 contains 19 residues, cysteine and phenylalanine counted. CDR3 DNA only is kept here, 57 bases in frame from base 1. From a lookup of the germline V gene (reference sequence), CDR1 and CDR2 are MNHNY and SVGAGI. The junction shows trimming of 2 bases on V and 0 bases on J, and the gene matches do not reach 13 bases of it. The sample comes from a study of T cell repertoires in cytomegalovirus infection (dated by TCRdb to about 2019). Context from the whole study: Donor HLA type was relevant to the analysis, because carriage of CMV infection together with the matching HLA type was indicated by public TCR beta signatures.

Paper-wide results and their limitations: Carriers of CMV infection plus the relevant HLA type were discriminated by the cumulative frequency of public TCR beta family members in the study cohort and in an independent 352-donor cohort. In the ex vivo response, HLA-C-restricted CMV-specific TCR beta clonotypes were dominant, and in two of eight donors the single most frequent clonotype came from this HLA-C-restricted group.

Sequencing took place on an Illumina HiSeq 1500. Clones were called with MiXCR by TCRdb after fastp trimmed the public reads at Q25, and only in-frame beta chains were retained. CDR3 protein sequences are deduplicated, and each keeps its most common genes and DNA. The sample table contains about 450,000 distinct CDR3 sequences; only one count was recorded for roughly a third of them. Roughly 15% of the sample is taken by the ten largest. In this chain, TRBV6-6 is recombined with TRBJ2-4, and TRBD1 aligns with 7 junction nucleotides. The sample was PBMCs. The receptor comes from a human donor in good health (CMV status not recorded). Some clones in this sample may be carry-over from other donors' samples. In nucleotide form, the sequence is TGTGCCAGCAGTTACCCCTCCCGAGGACAGGCACTAGCCAAAAACATTCAGTACTTC. It is translated as CASSYPSRGQALAKNIQYF.